Each of the 20 T cell receptor beta chains below was sequenced from the same sample in a study of T cells expressing NK-cell markers. TCRdb reprocessed the 5' RACE reads and stores each CDR3 protein as one record, lacking DNA. This listing includes a few hundred thousand distinct CDR3 sequences. Sequenced: blood T cells: a sorted CD56 or NKG2C T cell subset, CD4+ or CD8+ T cells, or bulk PBMC T cells (not recorded which). These receptors came from a man aged 18-70 years in good health.

The chain is built from TRBV20-1 and TRBJ2-4; the D call from TCRdb, TRBD1, cannot be confirmed without DNA. Germline assignment: CDR1 DFQATT and CDR2 SNEGSKA (reference sequence). The CDR3 sequence is 16 residues long. This CDR3 is CSARDRTALAKNIQYF.

The chain employs TRBV6-2 or TRBV6-3 and TRBJ1-6; the D gene TCRdb calls, TRBD1, cannot be checked with no DNA. The germline V gene has CDR1 MNHEY and CDR2 SVGEGT. This CDR3 is built from 13 residues. This CDR3 reads CASSSDSNSPLHF.

The J gene is TRBJ1-1, the V gene TRBV7-2. CDR3 length equals 14 residues. Germline V gene data show CDR1 as SGHTA and CDR2 as FQGNSA. This chain's CDR3 is CASSLYGDGSLAFF.

The chain joins TRBV24-1 to TRBJ2-3; the D gene TCRdb calls, TRBD1, cannot be checked with no DNA. Looked up from germline, CDR1 is KGHDR and CDR2 is SFDVKD. The CDR3 is made up of 19 amino acids. CDR3 protein: CATSDFRAKQGYNTDTQYF.

This chain uses TRBV20-1 with TRBJ2-1; the TCRdb D gene call, TRBD1, has no DNA to confirm it. The V gene's germline CDR1 is DFQATT and CDR2 SNEGSKA (reference sequence). The CDR3 runs 13 residues. The chain's CDR3 is CSAQESSYNEQFF.

V is TRBV6-5 and J is TRBJ1-1; TCRdb proposes TRBD1, but this gene call is untestable without DNA. This CDR3 has 16 residues. Germline V gene lookup returns CDR1 MNHEY and CDR2 SVGAGI. CDR3 in amino acids: CASSFGTHRGNTEAFF.

This chain connects TRBV4-2 to TRBJ2-3; the D call of TRBD1 rests on TCRdb alone, since no DNA is present to check it. This CDR3 has 15 amino acids. CDR1 and CDR2 from the germline V gene are LGHNA and YNFKEQ. This CDR3 reads CASSQVGGVTDTQYF.

The chain combines TRBV4-2 with TRBJ2-2; TCRdb returns TRBD2, unconfirmable since there is no DNA. The CDR3 is made up of 17 amino acids. Germline assignment: CDR1 LGHNA and CDR2 YNFKEQ. CDR3 sequence reads: CASSKAVGASGTGELFF.

The chain combines TRBV6-7 with TRBJ1-5; TCRdb selects TRBD1, and the lack of DNA leaves this call unchecked. TRBV6-7 is identified as an open reading frame with a role that is uncertain. This CDR3 has 16 amino acids. This CDR3 is CASSYVNSGHNQPQHF.

The V and J genes are TRBV6-1 and TRBJ2-5. This CDR3 contains 12 residues. The germline V gene has CDR1 MNHNS and CDR2 SASEGT. CDR3 in amino acids: CASRRDQETQYF.

The genes are TRBV19 and TRBJ2-6; the D gene TCRdb calls, TRBD1, cannot be checked with no DNA. In germline, CDR1 is LNHDA, CDR2 SQIVND (reference sequence). This CDR3 has 16 amino acids. The chain's CDR3 is CASRDRSYSGANVLTF.

This chain connects TRBV29-1 to TRBJ2-5; TCRdb returns TRBD1, unconfirmable since there is no DNA. The germline gives CDR1 SQVTM, CDR2 ANQGSEA. This CDR3 is 14 amino acids long. CDR3 protein: CSAPRFGGQETQYF.

V gene TRBV20-1 combines with J gene TRBJ2-3; TCRdb's D gene call, TRBD2, goes unchecked for lack of DNA. The CDR3 has 14 residues. Germline assignment: CDR1 DFQATT and CDR2 SNEGSKA (reference sequence). The CDR3 sequence is CSARDTGTGDTQYF.

V and J are TRBV6-5 and TRBJ1-4; there is no DNA to check the TCRdb D call of TRBD1. Per germline, CDR1 MNHEY and CDR2 SVGAGI. The CDR3 totals 15 residues. CDR3 sequence reads: CASSYSGTGSEKLFF.

The gene calls are TRBV11-3 and TRBJ1-1; TCRdb's D call of TRBD1 is untestable without DNA. Germline values: CDR1 SGHNT, CDR2 YENEEA. CDR3 length equals 15 residues. The CDR3 loop reads CASSARTGENTEAFF. Combining the CDR3 with reference TRBV11-3 and TRBJ1-1 gives the whole variable domain EAGVVQSPRYKIIEKKQPVAFWCNPISGHNTLYWYLQNLGQGPELLIRYENEEAVDDSQLPKDRFSAERLKGVDSTLKIQPAELGDSAVYLCASSARTGENTEAFFGQGTRLTVV.

J is TRBJ2-1 and V is TRBV7-2; the D gene TCRdb calls, TRBD2, cannot be checked with no DNA. CDR1 is SGHTA and CDR2 is FQGNSA in the germline V gene. The length of the CDR3 is 15 residues. This CDR3 reads CASSRTSGGTIEQFF.

This chain uses TRBV24-1 with TRBJ1-4; TCRdb proposes TRBD1, but this gene call is untestable without DNA. There are 14 residues in the CDR3. The germline V gene has CDR1 KGHDR and CDR2 SFDVKD. The CDR3 loop is CATTPPGSEEKLFF.

The V and J genes are TRBV6-2 or TRBV6-3 and TRBJ2-6; the D call of TRBD1 rests on TCRdb alone, since no DNA is present to check it. This CDR3 has 21 residues. Germline V gene data show CDR1 as MNHEY and CDR2 as SVGEGT. The CDR3 protein is CASRGQGGRGPSASGANVLTF.

The chain employs TRBV9 and TRBJ2-5; the D gene TCRdb calls, TRBD1, cannot be checked with no DNA. This CDR3 has 14 amino acids. CDR1 SGDLS and CDR2 YYNGEE come from the germline V gene. CDR3 amino acids: CANQRGARHETQYF. The full variable domain, with the rest looked up from reference TRBV9 and TRBJ2-5, is DSGVTQTPKHLITATGQRVTLRCSPRSGDLSVYWYQQSLDQGLQFLIQYYNGEERAKGNILERFSAQQFPDLHSELNLSSLELGDSALYFCANQRGARHETQYFGPGTRLLVL.

The V and J genes are TRBV12-3 or TRBV12-4 and TRBJ2-1; the D gene TCRdb calls, TRBD2, cannot be checked with no DNA. The CDR3 covers 13 residues. CDR3 sequence: CASEATVGHEQFF.